This entry concerns a single T cell receptor (beta chain). Its antigen remains unidentified. No much larger clone exists at a distance of one base, and base qualities are not known. Participants in the prospective study were aged about 18 to 95 years, lived in some 24 United States geographic areas, and enrolled through a virtual design. To assign participants to cohorts, the prospective study relied on clinical history that participants themselves reported in a screening survey and a study questionnaire. Mobile phlebotomists in the prospective study collected whole blood, serum and a nasopharyngeal or oropharyngeal swab from every participant. Participants in the prospective study had the option to provide additional blood draws and questionnaires over a roughly 2-month period. Blood samples from the prospective study were shipped frozen or at room temperature prior to DNA extraction. This specimen belongs to a study of blood T cell repertoires in COVID-19 (TCRdb year 2020). Regarding the complete study: Samples covering the acute and convalescent phases of COVID-19 were provided by collaborators in the United States, Italy and Spain. The material from the prospective study consisted of cDNA or gDNA derived from T cells, B-cell-depleted T cells, or PBMCs. The dataset comprised deeply sampled blood TCRbeta repertoires from subjects exposed to, actively infected with, or recovered from COVID-19. The repertoires were released in a freely available public database intended as a resource for research on the immune response to SARS-CoV-2. The samples were drawn from two sources: the first 160 participants of the ongoing ImmuneRACE study, and over 1,000 subjects contributed by 6 global collaborators. A de-identified subject ID, COVID-19 status, age in years and sex were almost always included in the sample metadata. HLA class I and class II types, where available, came from metadata supplied by the sample provider rather than from assay-based typing. The paper's findings and limits, for the study overall: The amount of clinical and demographic metadata varied by source and participant and was provided uncurated.

Clipping removes 5 bases from V and 4 bases from J, with 7 as the unmatched junction base count. CDR1 and CDR2 were assigned from the germline V gene (reference sequence) as MNHNY and SVGAGI. The CDR3 runs 14 residues from the cysteine to the phenylalanine. CDR3 DNA is the only sequence kept; it has 42 bases, read in frame from the first base. The immunoSEQ Assay, a bias-controlled multiplex PCR, was used to amplify TCRbeta CDR3 regions from genomic DNA. The paper's processing steps were these. Within the assay, amplification of reference gene primers was used to estimate how many nucleated cells each sample contained. To quantify the absolute abundance of each unique TCRbeta CDR3 rearrangement, sequence reads were collapsed and filtered. For each sample, productive Simpson clonality was calculated by taking the square root of Simpson's diversity index across productive rearrangements. The table was pulled from immuneACCESS by TCRdb, which kept in-frame rearrangements only. Such tables lose some clones; where checked, under half of the loss comes from unresolved V genes, and the rest has no known cause. The DNA gave D and trimming, while V, J and clone size come from that table. In this sample the table shows approximately 240,000 clones, about four fifths of which occur a single time. Of the sample, approximately 1.2% falls within the top ten clones.

This chain joins TRBV6-6 to TRBJ1-2; 7 bases in the junction line up with TRBD1. The sample comprised PBMCs or T cells enriched from blood (not recorded which). The TCR comes from a woman in her 40s with acute COVID-19. The CDR3 has the sequence CASSQHRDSYGYTF. The DNA sequence follows: TGTGCCAGCAGTCAACACCGGGACAGCTATGGCTACACCTTC.